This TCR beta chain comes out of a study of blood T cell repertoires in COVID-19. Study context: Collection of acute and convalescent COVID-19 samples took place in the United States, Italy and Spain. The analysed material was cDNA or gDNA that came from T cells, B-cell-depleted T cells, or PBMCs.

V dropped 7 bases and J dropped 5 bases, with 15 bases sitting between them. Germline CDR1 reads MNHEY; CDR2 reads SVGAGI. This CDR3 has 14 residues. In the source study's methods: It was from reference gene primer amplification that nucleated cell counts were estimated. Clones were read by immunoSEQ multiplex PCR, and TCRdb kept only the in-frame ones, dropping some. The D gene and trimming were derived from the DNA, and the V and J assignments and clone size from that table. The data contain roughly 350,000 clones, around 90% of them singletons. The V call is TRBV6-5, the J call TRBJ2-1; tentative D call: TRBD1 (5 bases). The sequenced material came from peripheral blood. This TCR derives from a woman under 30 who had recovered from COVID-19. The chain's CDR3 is CASTLGQGHNEQFF. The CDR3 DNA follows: TGTGCCAGCACTCTCGGCCAGGGCCACAATGAGCAGTTCTTC.